The rows below give T cell receptor beta chains drawn from one sample of a study of cytomegalovirus exposure and HLA in healthy donors. This table comes from immunoSEQ multiplex PCR, and its TCRdb copy is limited to in-frame clones, with some not included. The repertoire consists of under 200,000 clones, with around three quarters occurring once and the leading ten covering about 1.7%. What was sequenced was PBMCs. Source of these receptors: a woman in her 30s in good health and CMV-seronegative. CDR3s include the opening cysteine and the closing phenylalanine or tryptophan. A D gene is named only where the DNA matches it firmly. Some rows have no size entry. The others give once, few or many, or a class for an expanded clone.

v_call,j_call,clone_size,d_call,cdr3_aa,cdr3_nt
TRBV4-1,TRBJ2-3,-,TRBD2,CASSQDHTSGGITDTQYF,TGCGCCAGCAGCCAAGATCATACTAGCGGGGGGATCACAGATACGCAGTATTTT
TRBV7-2,TRBJ1-5,-,TRBD1,CASSFGQAPNQPQHF,TGTGCCAGCAGCTTTGGACAGGCCCCAAATCAGCCCCAGCATTTT
TRBV28,TRBJ2-7,-,TRBD2,CASSLWLGGPYEQYF,TGTGCCAGCAGTTTATGGTTGGGAGGGCCCTACGAGCAGTACTTC
TRBV5-4,TRBJ1-2,-,-,CASSSYRAAGDYGYTF,TGTGCCAGCAGCTCCTACAGGGCTGCGGGGGACTATGGCTACACCTTC
TRBV7-6,TRBJ2-7,-,TRBD1,CASSSGQGQNSYEQYF,TGTGCCAGCAGCTCCGGACAGGGCCAGAATTCCTACGAGCAGTACTTC
TRBV30,TRBJ1-5,-,-,CAYARGKDQPQHF,TGTGCCTATGCGCGGGGTAAAGATCAGCCCCAGCATTTT
TRBV12-5,TRBJ2-7,-,TRBD1,CASGTDRSPYEQYF,TGTGCTAGTGGTACGGACAGGAGCCCCTACGAGCAGTACTTC
TRBV5-1,TRBJ2-3,-,-,CASSYQGGQDTQYF,TGCGCCAGCAGCTACCAGGGAGGACAAGATACGCAGTATTTT
TRBV30,TRBJ2-2,-,-,CAWRDTGELFF,TGTGCCTGGCGGGACACCGGGGAGCTGTTTTTT
TRBV5-1,TRBJ2-7,-,-,CASSLDGGADEQYF,TGCGCCAGCAGCTTGGACGGGGGAGCGGACGAGCAGTACTTC
TRBV9,TRBJ2-5,-,-,CASSVSPSSSETQYF,TGTGCCAGCAGCGTCTCCCCCTCTAGCAGCGAGACCCAGTACTTC
TRBV9,TRBJ1-1,few,TRBD1,CASSPRDSYTEAFF,TGTGCCAGCAGCCCCCGGGACAGCTACACTGAAGCTTTCTTT
TRBV19,TRBJ1-2,-,TRBD1,CASSTQGASYGYTF,TGTGCCAGTAGTACTCAGGGGGCCAGCTATGGCTACACCTTC
TRBV19,TRBJ2-3,-,-,CASSPAGPSTDTQYF,TGTGCCAGTAGTCCTGCGGGACCCAGCACAGATACGCAGTATTTT
TRBV4-3,TRBJ1-1,-,TRBD1,CASSQAGGNTEAFF,TGCGCCAGCAGCCAGGCAGGGGGGAACACTGAAGCTTTCTTT
TRBV2,TRBJ2-5,few,TRBD1,CASSERRQGAQETQYF,TGTGCCAGCAGTGAAAGGAGACAGGGGGCCCAAGAGACCCAGTACTTC
TRBV9,TRBJ2-3,-,TRBD2,CASSVVAGGPDTQYF,TGTGCCAGCAGCGTAGTAGCGGGAGGGCCGGATACGCAGTATTTT
TRBV2,TRBJ1-6,-,-,CASSEARGYSPLHF,TGTGCCAGCAGTGAAGCGCGGGGGTATTCACCCCTCCACTTT
TRBV6-5,TRBJ1-2,-,TRBD1,CASSYETGACGYTF,TGTGCCAGCAGTTACGAGACAGGGGCCTGCGGCTACACCTTC
TRBV5-6,TRBJ1-1,-,-,CASSFKNTEAFF,TGTGCCAGCAGCTTTAAGAACACTGAAGCTTTCTTT
TRBV7-2,TRBJ2-7,-,TRBD2,CASSHERRGSSYEQYF,TGTGCCAGCAGCCACGAACGGCGGGGGAGCTCCTACGAGCAGTACTTC
TRBV4-1,TRBJ2-7,few,TRBD1,CASSHDRGPYEQYF,TGCGCCAGCAGTCACGACAGGGGGCCCTACGAGCAGTACTTC
TRBV7-7,TRBJ2-2,-,-,CASSLSVDTGDVTGELFF,TGTGCTAGCAGCTTAAGTGTCGATACGGGAGACGTAACCGGGGAGCTGTTTTTT
TRBV9,TRBJ1-1,-,TRBD1,CASSVDGTGDTEAFF,TGTGCCAGCAGCGTAGACGGGACAGGGGACACTGAAGCTTTCTTT
TRBV5-4,TRBJ2-7,-,TRBD1,CASSRGSRTGDREQYF,TGTGCCAGCAGCCGCGGTTCGAGGACAGGGGACCGCGAGCAGTACTTC
TRBV18,TRBJ1-2,-,-,CASSPPGRIGNYGYTF,TGTGCCAGCTCACCACCAGGGAGGATAGGGAACTATGGCTACACCTTC